The clone carrying this TCR beta chain was counted between two and nine times. Its antigen is undetermined. The sample is drawn from a study of CD8 T cells in ankylosing spondylitis. Points from the study as a whole: Disease-associated clones were CD8+ and fairly uncommon in peripheral blood. Seven to nine highly homologous variants made up a TCR beta motif, and this motif appeared characteristic of ankylosing spondylitis blood.

Germline-derived CDR1 and CDR2 are MNHNS and SASEGT. The ends were cut back, 5 bases at V and 2 bases at J, with 13 bases in the middle. The CDR3 contains 15 residues. The TCR beta libraries were generated through quantitative 5'-RACE incorporating molecular barcodes. TCRdb re-called the 5' RACE reads through MiXCR, storing one row per CDR3 protein. The table includes approximately 220,000 distinct CDR3 sequences, around 16% detected once. The source of this sequence is a male donor with ankylosing spondylitis. The rearrangement links TRBV6-1 to TRBJ2-1, with unresolved D. The sequenced material came from blood, either unsorted or a sorted T cell fraction (not recorded which). DNA for the CDR3: TGTGCCAGCAGTCCATCCCTTGGCGCCTACAATGAGCAGTTCTTC. Amino acid sequence: CASSPSLGAYNEQFF.